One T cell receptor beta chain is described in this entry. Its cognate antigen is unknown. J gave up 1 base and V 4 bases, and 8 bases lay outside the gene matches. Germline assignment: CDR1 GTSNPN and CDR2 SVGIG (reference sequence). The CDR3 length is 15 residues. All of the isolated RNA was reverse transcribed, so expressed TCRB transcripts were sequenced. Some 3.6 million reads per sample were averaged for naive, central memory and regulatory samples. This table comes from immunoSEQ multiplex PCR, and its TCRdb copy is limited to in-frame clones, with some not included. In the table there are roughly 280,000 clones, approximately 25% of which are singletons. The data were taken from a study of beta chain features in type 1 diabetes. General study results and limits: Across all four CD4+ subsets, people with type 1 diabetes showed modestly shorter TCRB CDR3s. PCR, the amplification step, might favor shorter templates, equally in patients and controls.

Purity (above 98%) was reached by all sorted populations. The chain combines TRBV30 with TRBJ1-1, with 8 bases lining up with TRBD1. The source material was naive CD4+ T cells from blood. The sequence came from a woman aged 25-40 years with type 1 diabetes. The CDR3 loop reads CAWTYAGTGNTEAFF. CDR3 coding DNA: TGTGCCTGGACGTACGCGGGGACAGGGAACACTGAAGCTTTCTTT.